These 7 T cell receptor beta chains originate from one sample sequenced in a study of OX40 agonist ivuxolimab in advanced cancers. Produced via immunoSEQ multiplex PCR; TCRdb's table is partial and in-frame only. The sample holds about 54,000 clones, approximately 84% seen once. Sequenced here: CD4+ or CD8+ T cells sorted from blood, sampled in a trial of the OX40 agonist ivuxolimab. The receptors were gathered from an adult with an advanced solid tumor such as melanoma, head and neck, liver or kidney cancer.

This chain joins TRBV28 and TRBJ2-6; the D is unclear. The CDR3 runs 12 residues. Germline CDR1 is MDHEN and CDR2 is SYDVKM. The V gene lost 10 bases and the J gene lost 4 bases, with 8 bases spanning the gap. For the CDR3, the DNA is TGTGCCACTTCCTCGGGGGCCAACGTCCTGACTTTC. It codes for CATSSGANVLTF.

The chain combines TRBV6-1 with TRBJ2-7, with TRBD2 as a possible D gene (5 bases). Germline CDR1 is MNHNS and CDR2 is SASEGT. The CDR3 contains 10 residues. V dropped 5 bases and J dropped 9 bases, with 8 bases sitting between them. The CDR3 sequence is CASSIGVQYF. Written as DNA, the CDR3 is TGTGCCAGCAGTATCGGGGTGCAGTACTTC.

The rearrangement joins TRBV19 to TRBJ2-5; D is unresolved. Germline CDR1 LNHDA, CDR2 SQIVND (reference sequence). The ends were cut back, 7 bases at V and 1 base at J, with 13 bases in the middle. The CDR3 spans 14 residues. CDR3 in amino acids: CASTLTGGQETQYF. Here the CDR3 DNA reads TGTGCCAGTACCTTAACGGGCGGCCAAGAGACCCAGTACTTC.

The chain is built from TRBV10-3 and TRBJ2-7, with 7 bases aligning to TRBD2. The V gene end was trimmed by 0 bases and the J gene end by 4 bases; junction bases not matched to a gene: 9. The germline V gene encodes CDR1 ENHRY and CDR2 SYGVKD. The CDR3 runs to 16 residues. CDR3 amino acids: CAISESDPREGYEQYF. The CDR3 region has the DNA TGTGCCATCAGTGAGTCGGACCCTAGGGAGGGGTACGAGCAGTACTTC.

This clone occurred once. CDR3 DNA sequence: TGTGCCAGCAGTCTCTTGACAGGCCCCCGTGTCAATGAGCAGTTCTTC. Translating gives CASSLLTGPRVNEQFF. The rearrangement joins TRBV28 to TRBJ2-1, with D perhaps TRBD1 (6 bases). From germline, CDR1 is MDHEN and CDR2 SYDVKM. The CDR3 loop spans 16 amino acids. Trimming took 5 bases from V and 6 from J, leaving 20 bases between them.

The V and J genes are TRBV9 and TRBJ2-3, with unresolved D. The CDR3 sequence is 14 residues long. With 4 bases removed from V and 1 base from J, the gap between germline ends came to 10 bases. Germline V gene lookup returns CDR1 SGDLS and CDR2 YYNGEE. The CDR3 DNA reads as TGTGCCAGCAGCCTGGCGCTTCGCACAGATACGCAGTATTTT. This gives the protein CASSLALRTDTQYF.

The J gene is TRBJ2-3, the V gene TRBV7-9; 12 bases are a match to TRBD2. The CDR3 extends over 16 amino acids. V was pared by 5 bases and J by 2 bases, with 5 bases of the junction left unmatched. Looked up from germline, CDR1 is SEHNR and CDR2 is FQNEAQ (reference sequence). The CDR3 DNA is TGTGCCAGCAGCACTCGGACTAGCGGGGACACAGATACGCAGTATTTT. It yields the protein CASSTRTSGDTDTQYF.